The 5 T cell receptor beta chains below come from one sample, sequenced in a study of identical twins. TCRdb used MiXCR to reprocess the 5' RACE reads, holding one entry per CDR3 protein. The repertoire holds around 300,000 distinct CDR3 sequences, with more than 6.5% as singletons. These same records also appear under a second study, on yellow fever vaccine responses in identical twins.

The specimen was memory (CD45RO+) T cells sorted from blood. These receptors were obtained from a woman between 18 and 30 years old in good health.

This clonotype was counted ten times or more. V usage is TRBV20-1 and J usage is TRBJ2-1; D call uncertain. CDR1 DFQATT and CDR2 SNEGSKA come from the germline V gene (reference sequence). The V end was cut by 4 bases, the J end by 3 bases, with 7 bases between. The CDR3 contains 12 residues. CDR3 sequence reads: CSAIKVYNEQFF. Here the CDR3 DNA reads TGCAGTGCTATTAAAGTCTACAATGAGCAGTTCTTC.

V is TRBV6-5 and J is TRBJ2-1, with TRBD1 matching 7 bases. This CDR3 comprises 15 residues. Germline V lookup: CDR1 MNHEY, CDR2 SVGAGI. The V gene end was trimmed by 0 bases and the J gene end by 7 bases; junction bases not matched to a gene: 6. In nucleotides, the CDR3 is TGTGCCAGCAGTTACTCGATACAGGGGATGAATGAGCAGTTCTTC. It yields the protein CASSYSIQGMNEQFF.

This clonotype was recorded a few times. The chain has TRBV24-1 and TRBJ1-5, with no clear D. With 2 bases removed from V and 11 bases from J, the gap between germline ends came to 6 bases. Germline V CDR1 and CDR2: KGHDR, SFDVKD. This CDR3 has 11 amino acids. The CDR3 protein is CATSDSGAQHF. The CDR3 nucleotides are TGTGCCACCAGTGATTCTGGAGCCCAGCATTTT.

This clonotype was detected many times. The rearrangement joins TRBV5-5 to TRBJ1-6; TRBD1 matches 7 bases. The CDR3 contains 15 residues. J gave up 9 bases and V 0 bases, and 6 bases lay outside the gene matches. Germline V gene sequence: CDR1 SGHKS, CDR2 YYEKEE (reference sequence). CDR3 residues: CASSLAQGGPSPLHF. The CDR3 region has the DNA TGTGCCAGCAGCTTGGCCCAAGGGGGCCCTTCACCCCTCCACTTT.

This clonotype appeared a few times. This sequence joins TRBV12-3 or TRBV12-4 and TRBJ1-3; D is undetermined. This CDR3 comprises 14 residues. V gave up 7 bases and J gave up 4 bases, with 14 bases separating them. Here the CDR3 reads CASNPDHLGNTIYF. The CDR3 DNA follows: TGTGCCAGCAACCCTGACCATCTCGGAAACACCATATATTTT.